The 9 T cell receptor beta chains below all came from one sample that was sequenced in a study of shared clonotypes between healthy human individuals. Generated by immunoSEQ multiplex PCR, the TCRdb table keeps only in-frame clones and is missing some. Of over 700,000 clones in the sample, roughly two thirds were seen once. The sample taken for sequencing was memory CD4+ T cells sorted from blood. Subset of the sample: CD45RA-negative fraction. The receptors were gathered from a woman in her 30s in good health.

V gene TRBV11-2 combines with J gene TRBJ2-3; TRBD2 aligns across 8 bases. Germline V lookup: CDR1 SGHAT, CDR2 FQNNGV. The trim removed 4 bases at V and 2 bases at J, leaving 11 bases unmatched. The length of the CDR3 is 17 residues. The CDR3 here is CASSSRGSGTSTDTQYF. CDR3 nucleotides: TGTGCCAGCAGCTCTCGGGGTAGCGGGACCTCCACAGATACGCAGTATTTT.

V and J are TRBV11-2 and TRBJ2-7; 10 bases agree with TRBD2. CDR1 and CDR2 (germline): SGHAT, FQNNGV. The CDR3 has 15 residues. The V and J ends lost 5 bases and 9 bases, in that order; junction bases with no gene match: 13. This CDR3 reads CASSPSGSLMFGQYF. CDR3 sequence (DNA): TGTGCCAGCAGCCCTAGCGGGAGTCTAATGTTTGGGCAGTACTTC. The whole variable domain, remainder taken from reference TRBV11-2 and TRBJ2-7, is EAGVAQSPRYKIIEKRQSVAFWCNPISGHATLYWYQQILGQGPKLLIQFQNNGVVDDSQLPKDRFSAERLKGVDSTLKIQPAKLEDSAVYLCASSPSGSLMFGQYFGPGTRLTVT.

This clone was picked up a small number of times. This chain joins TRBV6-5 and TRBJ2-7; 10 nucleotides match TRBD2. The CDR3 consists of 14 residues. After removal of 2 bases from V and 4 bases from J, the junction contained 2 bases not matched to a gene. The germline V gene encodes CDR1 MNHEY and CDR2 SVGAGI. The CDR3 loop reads CASSYASGSYEQYF. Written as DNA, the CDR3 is TGTGCCAGCAGTTACGCTAGCGGGAGTTACGAGCAGTACTTC.

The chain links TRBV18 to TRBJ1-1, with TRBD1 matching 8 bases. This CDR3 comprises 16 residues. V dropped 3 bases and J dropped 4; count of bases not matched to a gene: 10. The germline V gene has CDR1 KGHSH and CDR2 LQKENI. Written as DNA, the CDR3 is TGTGCCAGCTCACCCCCGACAATTACAGGGGGCACTGAAGCTTTCTTT. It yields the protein CASSPPTITGGTEAFF.

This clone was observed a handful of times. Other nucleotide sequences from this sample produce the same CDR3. The CDR3 region is CASSEAGTGTNEKLFF. The CDR3 bases are TGTGCCAGCAGTGAAGCTGGGACAGGGACTAATGAAAAACTGTTTTTT. The rearrangement uses TRBV6-1 and TRBJ1-4; 9 positions match TRBD1. Germline V gene sequence: CDR1 MNHNS, CDR2 SASEGT. V lost 0 bases and J lost 2; bases outside the gene matches: 1. This CDR3 spans 16 amino acids.

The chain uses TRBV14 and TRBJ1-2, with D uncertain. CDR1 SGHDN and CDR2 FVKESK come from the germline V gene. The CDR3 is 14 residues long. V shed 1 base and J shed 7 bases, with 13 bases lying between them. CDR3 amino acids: CASSQGLRTTGYTF. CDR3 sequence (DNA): TGTGCCAGCAGCCAAGGTCTCCGTACCACTGGCTACACCTTC.

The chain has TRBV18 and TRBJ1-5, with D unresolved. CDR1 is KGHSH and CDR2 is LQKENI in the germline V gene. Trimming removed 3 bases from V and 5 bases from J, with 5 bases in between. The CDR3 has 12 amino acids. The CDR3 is CASSPPDQPQHF. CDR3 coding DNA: TGTGCCAGCTCACCGCCGGATCAGCCCCAGCATTTT.

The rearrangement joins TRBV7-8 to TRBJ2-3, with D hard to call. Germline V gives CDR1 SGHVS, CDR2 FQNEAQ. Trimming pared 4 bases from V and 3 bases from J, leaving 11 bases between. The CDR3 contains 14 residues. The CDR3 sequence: CASSYFRLTDTQYF. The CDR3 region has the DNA TGTGCCAGCAGCTATTTTAGGTTGACAGATACGCAGTATTTT.

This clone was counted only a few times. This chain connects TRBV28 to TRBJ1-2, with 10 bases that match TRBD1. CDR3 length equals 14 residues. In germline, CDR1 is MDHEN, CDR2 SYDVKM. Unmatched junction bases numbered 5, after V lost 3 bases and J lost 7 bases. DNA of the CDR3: TGTGCCAGCAGTTTCCGGACAGGGGGTCGTGGCTACACCTTC. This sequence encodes CASSFRTGGRGYTF.